Presented here are 30 T cell receptor beta chains from one specimen sequenced in a study of blood T cells in healthy people across ages. PCR was performed a second time for about 7 to 12 cycles using a sample-barcoded 5' primer and a J-beta primer mix. Via MiXCR, TCRdb re-called the 5' RACE reads, giving one row per CDR3 protein. This table has around 1,900,000 distinct CDR3 sequences, about two fifths appearing once. The sequenced sample was blood. The receptors here all came from a human donor in good health.

This rearrangement joins TRBV5-5 to TRBJ1-1; D is uncertain. The germline V gene encodes CDR1 SGHKS and CDR2 YYEKEE (reference sequence). V gave up 4 bases and J gave up 0 bases, with 16 bases separating them. This CDR3 is 16 amino acids long. The CDR3 coding sequence is TGTGCCAGCAGCCGTAGACGCAGCCTCTTGAACACTGAAGCTTTCTTT. This sequence encodes CASSRRRSLLNTEAFF.

The V call is TRBV20-1, the J call TRBJ2-7; 11 bases map to TRBD2. The J segment lost 4 bases and the V segment lost 1 base, leaving 6 bases of the junction unmatched. Germline loops: CDR1 DFQATT, CDR2 SNEGSKA (reference sequence). CDR3 length: 15 residues. DNA of the CDR3: TGCAGTGCTAGAGCGGCTAGCGGGGGGTTTTACGAGCAGTACTTC. Translating it yields CSARAASGGFYEQYF.

This clonotype has more than one count but fewer than ten. The V gene is TRBV29-1, the J gene TRBJ1-5, with a possible D match to TRBD1 (5 bases). This CDR3 has 19 residues. V lost 0 bases to trimming and J lost 7 bases, with 28 bases between them. Germline CDR1 and CDR2: SQVTM and ANQGSEA. CDR3 sequence (DNA): TGCAGCGTTGAAGATCAAATAGAGTGGGCAGGCCCCGGGGCCCAGCCCCAGCATTTT. Its protein is CSVEDQIEWAGPGAQPQHF.

Ten or more counts support this clonotype. V is TRBV7-8 and J is TRBJ1-2; 7 bases line up with TRBD1. CDR1 and CDR2 (germline): SGHVS, FQNEAQ. The V segment lost 4 bases and the J segment 7 bases; nucleotides outside the gene matches: 12. The CDR3 spans 15 residues. The CDR3 here is CASSSRQGIRGGYTF. In DNA, the CDR3 is TGTGCCAGCAGCTCGAGACAGGGTATCCGGGGTGGCTACACCTTC.

The chain couples TRBV20-1 to TRBJ1-1; D unresolved. Germline V gives CDR1 DFQATT, CDR2 SNEGSKA (reference sequence). CDR3 length equals 11 residues. V was shortened by 5 bases and J by 6 bases, with 10 bases between the two germline ends. Here the CDR3 reads CSASGPSEAFF. The CDR3 DNA follows: TGCAGTGCTTCCGGACCGTCTGAAGCTTTCTTT.

The gene calls are TRBV29-1 and TRBJ1-1, with a weak D call TRBD1 (6 bases). The CDR3 covers 13 residues. V gave up 7 bases and J gave up 6 bases, with 18 bases separating them. Germline CDR1 SQVTM, CDR2 ANQGSEA. CDR3 sequence reads: CSGLSGVDSEAFF. The CDR3 DNA is TGCAGCGGGCTATCAGGGGTGGATTCTGAAGCTTTCTTT. The full variable domain, completed using reference TRBV29-1 and TRBJ1-1, is SAVISQKPSRDICQRGTSLTIQCQVDSQVTMMFWYRQQPGQSLTLIATANQGSEATYESGFVIDKFPISRPNLTFSTLTVSNMSPEDSSIYLCSGLSGVDSEAFFGQGTRLTVV.

Worth noting for this clonotype: The germline gene is not matched at one end of the junction; a read error may be the cause. This chain uses TRBV5-1 with TRBJ2-2; 7 bases line up with TRBD2. Germline CDR1 SGHRS, CDR2 YFSETQ. The CDR3 is 14 amino acids. The CDR3 DNA follows: TGTGCCAGCAGTCTAGCGGTGAACACCGGGGAGCTGTTTTTT. Its translation: CASSLAVNTGELFF.

This chain connects TRBV9 to TRBJ2-4, with D hard to call. The ends were cut back, 0 bases at V and 5 bases at J, with 12 bases in the middle. Germline loops: CDR1 SGDLS, CDR2 YYNGEE. This CDR3 spans 15 amino acids. CDR3 bases: TGTGCCAGCAGCGTAGATCCCCACCCCCAAAACATTCAGTACTTC. Protein: CASSVDPHPQNIQYF.

The V and J genes are TRBV7-9 and TRBJ2-5; TRBD1 matches at 7 bases. The CDR3 totals 14 residues. Germline V gives CDR1 SEHNR, CDR2 FQNEAQ (reference sequence). V shed 5 bases, J shed 4 bases, and the junction held 7 bases outside the gene matches. CDR3 in amino acids: CASSQSTGAETQYF. CDR3 DNA: TGTGCCAGCAGCCAAAGTACAGGGGCAGAGACCCAGTACTTC.

The chain has TRBV11-2 and TRBJ1-6; D is unclear. The CDR3 spans 16 residues. The V end was cut by 2 bases, the J end by 9 bases, with 17 bases between. Germline-derived CDR1 and CDR2 are SGHAT and FQNNGV. The DNA for the CDR3 is TGTGCCAGCAGCTTAAATGGAGATCCCAGCAGTTCACCCCTCCACTTT. Its translation: CASSLNGDPSSSPLHF.

The chain combines TRBV20-1 with TRBJ2-1; the match to TRBD1 covers 10 bases. This CDR3 contains 15 residues. J lost 2 bases, V lost 5 bases, and 6 bases had no gene match. CDR1 is DFQATT and CDR2 is SNEGSKA in the germline V gene (reference sequence). DNA for the CDR3: TGCAGTGCTCTAGGGGGGACAGGGGCCTACAATGAGCAGTTCTTC. Translated, it gives CSALGGTGAYNEQFF.

DNA of the CDR3: TGTGCCATCAGTGAGACAGGTGCTGAGCAGTTCTTC. It translates to CAISETGAEQFF. The chain joins TRBV10-3 to TRBJ2-1; the D gene is possibly TRBD1 (5 bases). The CDR3 has 12 amino acids. Looked up from germline, CDR1 is ENHRY and CDR2 is SYGVKD. The V end was cut by 2 bases, the J end by 9 bases, with 8 bases between.

The chain has TRBV12-3 or TRBV12-4 and TRBJ1-2; D is unclear. The CDR3 is made up of 15 amino acids. Trimming shortened V by 1 base and J by 5 bases, and 14 bases separated the two germline ends. The CDR3, as DNA: TGTGCCAGCAGTTTAGTTTTCGCGACCGTATATGGCTACACCTTC. Its protein is CASSLVFATVYGYTF.

This clonotype appeared a few times. The chain has TRBV15 and TRBJ1-1, with no clear D. This CDR3 has 12 amino acids. CDR1 LNHNV and CDR2 YYDKDF come from the germline V gene (reference sequence). V lost 6 bases to trimming and J lost 1 base, with 6 bases between them. The CDR3 loop is CATRKANTEAFF. CDR3 in DNA: TGTGCCACCAGGAAGGCGAACACTGAAGCTTTCTTT.

The chain links TRBV7-6 to TRBJ1-2, with unresolved D. V shed 3 bases and J shed 4 bases, with 21 bases lying between them. Germline V CDR1 and CDR2: SGHVS, FNYEAQ. The CDR3 totals 17 residues. The CDR3 here is CASSLARCRGSSYGYTF. The CDR3 nucleotides are TGTGCCAGCAGCTTGGCGAGGTGCAGAGGGTCCAGCTATGGCTACACCTTC.

The chain combines TRBV20-1 with TRBJ1-1; 8 nucleotides match TRBD1. V shed 0 bases and J 5 bases; nucleotides not matched to a gene: 11. CDR1 and CDR2 (germline): DFQATT, SNEGSKA (reference sequence). The CDR3 loop spans 16 amino acids. The CDR3 loop is CSARDQGGQGGTEAFF. The CDR3 nucleotides read TGCAGTGCTAGAGATCAGGGAGGACAGGGCGGGACTGAAGCTTTCTTT.

This clonotype showed up just a few times. The gene calls are TRBV7-2 and TRBJ2-3; no clear D. Germline CDR1 and CDR2: SGHTA and FQGNSA. This CDR3 has 13 residues. V lost 3 bases to trimming and J lost 2 bases, with 6 bases between them. The CDR3 reads CASSFKYTDTQYF. In DNA, the CDR3 is TGTGCCAGCAGCTTTAAATACACAGATACGCAGTATTTT.

This rearrangement joins TRBV10-3 to TRBJ1-2; the match to TRBD1 covers 9 bases. Unmatched junction bases numbered 11, after V lost 7 bases and J lost 8 bases. The CDR3 is made up of 14 amino acids. The germline V gene has CDR1 ENHRY and CDR2 SYGVKD. CDR3 protein: CAINAGTGLRGYTF. The CDR3 DNA follows: TGTGCCATCAATGCCGGGACAGGGTTACGCGGCTACACCTTC.

This rearrangement joins TRBV11-2 to TRBJ2-4; D gene ambiguous. The J call could be wrong; TRBJ2-7 is a better fit for the DNA end. Germline V gene sequence: CDR1 SGHAT, CDR2 FQNNGV. CDR3 length equals 12 residues. The CDR3 DNA is TGTGCCAGCAGCTTTAGAGAGGACGAGCAGTACTTC. It yields the protein CASSFREDEQYF.

The rearrangement uses TRBV27 and TRBJ2-1; weak D call: TRBD1 (5 bases). The CDR3 loop spans 15 amino acids. V lost 8 bases, J lost 6 bases, and 20 bases lay in between. CDR1 and CDR2 from the germline V gene are MNHEY and SMNVEV (reference sequence). The CDR3 reads CASRHRHIETNEQFF. The DNA of the CDR3 is TGTGCCAGCCGCCACAGGCACATTGAAACCAATGAGCAGTTCTTC.

This chain joins TRBV10-3 and TRBJ2-7; weak D call: TRBD1 (5 bases). V lost 6 bases and J 2 bases, leaving 11 bases between the germline ends. Germline CDR1 ENHRY, CDR2 SYGVKD. The length of the CDR3 is 13 residues. CDR3 nucleotide sequence: TGTGCCATCAGCGACAGTAGGACCTACGAGCAGTACTTC. As protein: CAISDSRTYEQYF.

This clonotype showed up just a few times. This sequence joins TRBV7-9 and TRBJ2-7; TRBD1 aligns across 7 bases. The CDR3 spans 15 residues. Germline lookup yields CDR1 SEHNR and CDR2 FQNEAQ (reference sequence). The trim removed 5 bases at V and 2 bases at J, leaving 9 bases unmatched. The CDR3 nucleotides read TGTGCCAGCAGCGCGACGACAGGGAACCCCTACGAGCAGTACTTC. This translates into CASSATTGNPYEQYF.

This chain uses TRBV6-6 with TRBJ1-2; D is possibly TRBD1 (5 bases). The V gene lost 4 bases and the J gene lost 6 bases, with 12 bases spanning the gap. This CDR3 contains 13 residues. Germline V gives CDR1 MNHNY, CDR2 SVGAGI (reference sequence). The CDR3 sequence is CASSFEGVDGYTF. DNA of the CDR3: TGTGCCAGCAGTTTCGAAGGGGTTGATGGCTACACCTTC.

CDR3 in DNA: TGTGCCACCAGTCAGGGGGACCGGAACATTCAGTACTTC. This sequence encodes CATSQGDRNIQYF. The chain employs TRBV15 and TRBJ2-4; 7 nucleotides match TRBD1. The V gene's germline CDR1 is LNHNV and CDR2 YYDKDF (reference sequence). There are 13 residues in the CDR3. The J segment lost 7 bases and the V segment lost 6 bases, leaving 6 bases of the junction unmatched.

This chain joins TRBV7-6 and TRBJ1-1, with D possibly TRBD1 on 6 matching bases. The V end lost 1 base, the J end lost 0 bases, and 12 bases lay between the germline ends. The CDR3 is made up of 16 amino acids. Germline V lookup: CDR1 SGHVS, CDR2 FNYEAQ. The CDR3 protein is CASSLGLRGLNTEAFF. Written as DNA, the CDR3 is TGTGCCAGCAGCTTAGGTTTAAGGGGGTTGAACACTGAAGCTTTCTTT.

With respect to this clonotype: A much larger clone is a single base away; this may be a read error. The rearrangement uses TRBV10-3 and TRBJ1-1, with 7 bases that match TRBD1. Losses at the gene ends were 0 bases for V and 4 bases for J; bases not matched to a gene: 5. The CDR3 is 15 amino acids. Per the germline V gene, CDR1 is ENHRY and CDR2 is SYGVKD. The CDR3 DNA reads as TGTGCCATCAGTGAGTCGATTGCAGGGGGCACTGAAGCTTTCTTT. Its translation: CAISESIAGGTEAFF.

This clonotype has only a few counts. This sequence joins TRBV20-1 and TRBJ2-1; D call uncertain. Trimming removed 3 bases from V and 8 bases from J, with 8 bases in between. CDR3 length: 11 amino acids. The germline V gene encodes CDR1 DFQATT and CDR2 SNEGSKA (reference sequence). The CDR3 DNA reads TGCAGTGCTAGTCTCGGCTATGAGCAGTTCTTC. Protein: CSASLGYEQFF.

The gene calls are TRBV28 and TRBJ2-1, with 10 bases fitting TRBD2. The CDR3 is 18 residues long. Germline-derived CDR1 and CDR2 are MDHEN and SYDVKM. Trimming cost V 4 bases and J 6 bases; bases outside gene matches: 15. CDR3 nucleotides: TGTGCCAGCAGTTCCGGTTCAGAGGTAGCGGGGGGCGTCAATGAGCAGTTCTTC. As protein: CASSSGSEVAGGVNEQFF.

V is TRBV2 and J is TRBJ2-3; TRBD2 agrees at 7 bases. The CDR3 consists of 16 residues. Germline CDR1 and CDR2: SNHLY and FYNNEI. V shed 6 bases, J shed 2 bases, and the junction held 11 bases outside the gene matches. CDR3 sequence (DNA): TGTGCCAGCAGCCCCTTAAGCGGGGCGAACACAGATACGCAGTATTTT. Its protein product is CASSPLSGANTDTQYF.

This clonotype was counted a few times. The DNA of the CDR3 is TGTGCCAGCAGCTTGGGCCCGGGACAGCTATACGAGCAGTACTTC. Encoded protein: CASSLGPGQLYEQYF. This sequence joins TRBV7-9 and TRBJ2-7, with 7 bases matching TRBD1. The length of the CDR3 is 15 residues. With V trimmed by 3 bases and J by 4 bases, 9 bases remained unmatched. Germline V gene sequence: CDR1 SEHNR, CDR2 FQNEAQ (reference sequence).